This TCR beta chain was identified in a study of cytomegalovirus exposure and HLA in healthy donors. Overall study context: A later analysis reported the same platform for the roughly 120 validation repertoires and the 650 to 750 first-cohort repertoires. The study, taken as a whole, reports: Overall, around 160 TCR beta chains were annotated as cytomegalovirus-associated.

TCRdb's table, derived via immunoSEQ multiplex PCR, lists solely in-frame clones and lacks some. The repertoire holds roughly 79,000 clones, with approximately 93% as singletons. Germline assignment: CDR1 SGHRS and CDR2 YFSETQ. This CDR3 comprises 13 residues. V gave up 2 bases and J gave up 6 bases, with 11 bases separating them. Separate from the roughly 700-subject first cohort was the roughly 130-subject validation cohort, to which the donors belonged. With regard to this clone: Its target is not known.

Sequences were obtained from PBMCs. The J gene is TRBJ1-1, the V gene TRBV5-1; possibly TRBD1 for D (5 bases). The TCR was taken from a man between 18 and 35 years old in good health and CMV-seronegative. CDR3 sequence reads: CASSLEIRAEAFF. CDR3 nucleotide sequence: TGCGCCAGCAGCTTAGAGATCAGGGCTGAAGCTTTCTTT.